The rows below give T cell receptor beta chains drawn from one sample of a study of cytomegalovirus exposure and HLA in healthy donors. Clones were read by immunoSEQ multiplex PCR, and TCRdb kept only the in-frame ones, dropping some. The data show 70,000 to 100,000 clones, with 80% seen just once and about 30% held by the top ten. Sequenced material: PBMCs. Receptors originate from a man aged 50 to 59 in good health and CMV-seropositive. CDR3s leave out the opening cysteine and the closing phenylalanine or tryptophan.

CDR3aa,v_gene,j_gene,len
ASSLAGGGGEQF,TRBV7-7,TRBJ2-1,12
ASNALGQGAGEQY,TRBV5-1,TRBJ2-7,13
ASRDPGTSLDTQY,TRBV6-1,TRBJ2-3,13
ASYTIQGKEQF,TRBV27,TRBJ2-1,11
ASSAETGVQSGYT,TRBV5-1,TRBJ1-2,13
ASSLEGQGGQPQH,TRBV5-1,TRBJ1-5,13
AINRDLSNTEAF,TRBV10-3,TRBJ1-1,12
ASSKVVSPSDKDITGGAQY,TRBV21-1,TRBJ2-3,19
AWSLGTRGSGYT,TRBV30,TRBJ1-2,12
AWGTAGNQPQH,TRBV30,TRBJ1-5,11
ASSLGGRHNEQY,TRBV11-3,TRBJ2-7,12
ASSDGPALNTGELF,TRBV2,TRBJ2-2,14